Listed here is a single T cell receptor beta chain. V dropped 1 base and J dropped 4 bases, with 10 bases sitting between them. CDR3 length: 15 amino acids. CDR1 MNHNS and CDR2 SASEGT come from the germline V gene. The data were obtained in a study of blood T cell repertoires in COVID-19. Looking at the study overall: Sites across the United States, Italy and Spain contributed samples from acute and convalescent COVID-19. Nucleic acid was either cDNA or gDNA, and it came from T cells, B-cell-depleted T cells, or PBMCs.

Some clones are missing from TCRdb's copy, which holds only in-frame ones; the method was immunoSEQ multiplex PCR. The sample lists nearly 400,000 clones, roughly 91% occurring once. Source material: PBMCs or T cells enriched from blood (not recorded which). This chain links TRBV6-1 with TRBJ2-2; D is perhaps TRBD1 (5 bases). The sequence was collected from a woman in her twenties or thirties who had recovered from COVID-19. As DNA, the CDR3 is TGTGCCAGCAGTGAAGAAGGGGCAGGCACCGGGGAGCTGTTTTTT. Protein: CASSEEGAGTGELFF.